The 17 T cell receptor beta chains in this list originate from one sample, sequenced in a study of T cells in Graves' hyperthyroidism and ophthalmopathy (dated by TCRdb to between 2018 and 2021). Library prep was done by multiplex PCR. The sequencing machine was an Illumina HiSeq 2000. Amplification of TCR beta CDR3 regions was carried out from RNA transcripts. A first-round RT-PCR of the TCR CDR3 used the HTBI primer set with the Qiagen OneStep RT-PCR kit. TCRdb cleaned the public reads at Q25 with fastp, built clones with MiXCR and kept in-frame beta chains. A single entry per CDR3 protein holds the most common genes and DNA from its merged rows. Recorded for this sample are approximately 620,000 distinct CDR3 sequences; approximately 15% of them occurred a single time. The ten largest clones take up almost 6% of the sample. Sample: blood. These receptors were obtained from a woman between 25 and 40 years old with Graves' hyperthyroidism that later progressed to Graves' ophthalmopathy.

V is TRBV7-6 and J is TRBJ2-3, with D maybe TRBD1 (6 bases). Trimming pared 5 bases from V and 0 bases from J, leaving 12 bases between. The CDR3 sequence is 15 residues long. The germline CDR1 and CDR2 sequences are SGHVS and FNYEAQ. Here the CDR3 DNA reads TGTGCCAGCAGCGCACGACAGGCAAGCACAGATACGCAGTATTTT. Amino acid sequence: CASSARQASTDTQYF.

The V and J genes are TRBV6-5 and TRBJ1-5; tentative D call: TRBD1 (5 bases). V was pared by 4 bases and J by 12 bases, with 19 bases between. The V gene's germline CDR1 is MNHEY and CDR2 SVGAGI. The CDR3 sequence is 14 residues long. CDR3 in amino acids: CASSSQVEISNQHF. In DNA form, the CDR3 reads TGTGCCAGCAGTTCACAGGTAGAAATCAGTAACCAGCATTTT.

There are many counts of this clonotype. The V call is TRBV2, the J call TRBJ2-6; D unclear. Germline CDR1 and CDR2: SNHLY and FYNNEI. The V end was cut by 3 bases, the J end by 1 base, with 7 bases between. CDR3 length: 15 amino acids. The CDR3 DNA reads TGTGCCAGCAGTGAGGAAGGGTCTGGGGCCAACGTCCTGACTTTC. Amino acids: CASSEEGSGANVLTF.

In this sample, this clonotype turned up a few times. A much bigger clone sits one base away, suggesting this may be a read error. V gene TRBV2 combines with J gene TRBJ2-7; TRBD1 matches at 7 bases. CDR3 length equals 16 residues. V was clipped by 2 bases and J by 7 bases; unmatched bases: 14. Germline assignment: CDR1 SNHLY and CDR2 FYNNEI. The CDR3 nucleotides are TGTGCCAGCAGTGAATTTGTACGGGACAGCCGTATAGAGCAGTACTTC. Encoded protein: CASSEFVRDSRIEQYF.

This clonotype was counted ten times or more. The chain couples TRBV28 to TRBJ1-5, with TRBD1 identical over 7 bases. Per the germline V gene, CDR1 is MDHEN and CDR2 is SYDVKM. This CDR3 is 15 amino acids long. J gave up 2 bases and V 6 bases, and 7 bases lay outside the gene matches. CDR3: CASSPEGAGNQPQHF. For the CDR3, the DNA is TGTGCCAGCAGCCCAGAGGGGGCGGGCAATCAGCCCCAGCATTTT.

The CDR3: CSVRAAAYNTGELFF. In DNA form, the CDR3 reads TGCAGTGTCCGGGCGGCGGCCTACAACACCGGGGAGCTGTTTTTT. This chain joins TRBV20-1 and TRBJ2-2, with D hard to call. V was shortened by 7 bases and J by 2 bases, with 17 bases between the two germline ends. Germline V CDR1 and CDR2: DFQATT, SNEGSKA (reference sequence). This CDR3 contains 15 residues.

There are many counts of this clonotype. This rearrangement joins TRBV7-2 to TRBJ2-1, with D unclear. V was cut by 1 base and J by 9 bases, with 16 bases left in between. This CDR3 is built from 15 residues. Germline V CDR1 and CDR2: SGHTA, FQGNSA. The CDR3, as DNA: TGTGCCAGCAGCTTAGGGGCTGGTTTTGGCGGTGAGCAGTTCTTC. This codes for CASSLGAGFGGEQFF.

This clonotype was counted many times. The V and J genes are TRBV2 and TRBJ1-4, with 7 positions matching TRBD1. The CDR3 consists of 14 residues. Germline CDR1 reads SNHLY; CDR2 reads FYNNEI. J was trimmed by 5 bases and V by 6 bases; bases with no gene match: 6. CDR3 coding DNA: TGTGCCAGCAGCAACAGGGGATCGAATGAAAAACTGTTTTTT. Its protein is CASSNRGSNEKLFF.

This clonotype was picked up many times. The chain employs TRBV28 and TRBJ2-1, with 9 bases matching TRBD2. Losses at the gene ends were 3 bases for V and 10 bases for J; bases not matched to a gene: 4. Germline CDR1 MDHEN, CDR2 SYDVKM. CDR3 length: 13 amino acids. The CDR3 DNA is TGTGCCAGCAGTTTTGGGCGGGAGGGGGAGCAGTTCTTC. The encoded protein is CASSFGREGEQFF.

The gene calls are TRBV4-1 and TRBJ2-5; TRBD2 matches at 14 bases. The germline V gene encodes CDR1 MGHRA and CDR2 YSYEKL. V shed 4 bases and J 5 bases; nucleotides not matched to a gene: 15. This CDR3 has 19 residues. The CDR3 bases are TGCGCCAGCAGCCCCGCCGGGGCCGGGACTAGCGGGAGAGGGGAGACCCAGTACTTC. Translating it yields CASSPAGAGTSGRGETQYF.

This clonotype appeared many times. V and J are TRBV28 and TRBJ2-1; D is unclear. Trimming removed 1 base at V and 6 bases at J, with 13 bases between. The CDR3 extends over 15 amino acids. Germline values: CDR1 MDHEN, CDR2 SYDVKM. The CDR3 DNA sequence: TGTGCCAGCAGTTTATCCCGAAGGGATTCCAATGAGCAGTTCTTC. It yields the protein CASSLSRRDSNEQFF.

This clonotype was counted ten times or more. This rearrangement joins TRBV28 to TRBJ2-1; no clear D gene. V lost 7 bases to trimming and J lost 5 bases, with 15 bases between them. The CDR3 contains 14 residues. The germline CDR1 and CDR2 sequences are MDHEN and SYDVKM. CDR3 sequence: CASTILGPHNEQFF. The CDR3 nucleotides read TGTGCCAGCACTATCCTGGGCCCGCACAATGAGCAGTTCTTC.

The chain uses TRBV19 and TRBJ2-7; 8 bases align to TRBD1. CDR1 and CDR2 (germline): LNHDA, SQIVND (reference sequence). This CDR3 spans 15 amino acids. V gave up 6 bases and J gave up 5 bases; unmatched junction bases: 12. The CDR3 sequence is CASSQTGTGRNEQYF. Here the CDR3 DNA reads TGTGCCAGTAGCCAGACCGGGACAGGCCGGAACGAGCAGTACTTC. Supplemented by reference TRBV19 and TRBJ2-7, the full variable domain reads DGGITQSPKYLFRKEGQNVTLSCEQNLNHDAMYWYRQDPGQGLRLIYYSQIVNDFQKGDIAEGYSVSREKKESFPLTVTSAQKNPTAFYLCASSQTGTGRNEQYFGPGTRLTVT.

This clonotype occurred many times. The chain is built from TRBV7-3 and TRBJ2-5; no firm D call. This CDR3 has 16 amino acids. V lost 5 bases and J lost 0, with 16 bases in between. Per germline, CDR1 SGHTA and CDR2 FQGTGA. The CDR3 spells CASSRVSNPYQETQYF. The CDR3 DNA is TGTGCCAGCAGCAGGGTGTCCAACCCATACCAAGAGACCCAGTACTTC.

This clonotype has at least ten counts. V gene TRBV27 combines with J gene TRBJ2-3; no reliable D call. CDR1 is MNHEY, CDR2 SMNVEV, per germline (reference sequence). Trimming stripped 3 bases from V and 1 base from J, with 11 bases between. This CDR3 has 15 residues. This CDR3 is CASSFIGEGTDTQYF. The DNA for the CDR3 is TGTGCCAGCAGTTTCATAGGAGAGGGCACAGATACGCAGTATTTT.

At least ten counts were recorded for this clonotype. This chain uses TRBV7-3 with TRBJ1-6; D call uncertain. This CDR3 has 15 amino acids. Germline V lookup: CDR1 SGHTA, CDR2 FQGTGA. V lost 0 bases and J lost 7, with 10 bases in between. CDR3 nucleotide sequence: TGTGCCAGCAGCTTAACGGCGGGGTTAAATTCACCCCTCCACTTT. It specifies CASSLTAGLNSPLHF.

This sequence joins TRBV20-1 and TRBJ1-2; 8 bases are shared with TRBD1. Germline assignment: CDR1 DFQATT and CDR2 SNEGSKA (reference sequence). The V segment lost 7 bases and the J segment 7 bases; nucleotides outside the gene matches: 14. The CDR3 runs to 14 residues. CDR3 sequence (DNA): TGCAGTGACTCAGAGGACAGGGCAGTGGGTGGCTACACCTTC. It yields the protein CSDSEDRAVGGYTF.